This T cell receptor beta chain was documented in a study of blood T cell repertoires in COVID-19. Overall study context: Samples came from the United States, Italy and Spain, spanning acute and convalescent COVID-19. T cells, B-cell-depleted T cells, or PBMCs supplied cDNA or gDNA.

Assay used: immunoSEQ multiplex PCR; TCRdb lists only in-frame clones, some missing. The sample lists approximately 250,000 clones; 75% to 90% were seen once. The CDR3 runs 15 residues. Germline V gene sequence: CDR1 SGHNT, CDR2 YYREEE (reference sequence). Trimming cost V 5 bases and J 4 bases; bases outside gene matches: 6. This receptor was obtained from a man between 60 and 70 years old who had recovered from COVID-19. The V call is TRBV5-4, the J call TRBJ2-1; 10 bases are shared with TRBD2. The sample was peripheral blood. The CDR3 DNA is TGTGCCAGCAGGCCTACTAGCGGGAATTACAATGAGCAGTTCTTC. It translates to CASRPTSGNYNEQFF.